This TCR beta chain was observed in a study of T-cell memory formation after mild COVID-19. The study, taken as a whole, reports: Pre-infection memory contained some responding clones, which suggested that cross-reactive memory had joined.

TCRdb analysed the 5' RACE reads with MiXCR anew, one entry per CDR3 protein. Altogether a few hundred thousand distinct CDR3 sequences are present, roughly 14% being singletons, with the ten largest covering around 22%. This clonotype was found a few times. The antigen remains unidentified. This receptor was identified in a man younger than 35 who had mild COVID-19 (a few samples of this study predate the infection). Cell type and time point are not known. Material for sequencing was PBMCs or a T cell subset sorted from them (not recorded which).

The CDR3 coding sequence is TGTGCCAGCTCACCAAAGGGACAGGGGGCCGCCAAAAACATTCAGTACTTC. The encoded protein is CASSPKGQGAAKNIQYF. This chain joins TRBV18 and TRBJ2-4; TRBD1 matches 12 bases. The CDR3 covers 17 residues. Trimming took 2 bases from V and 1 from J; bases not matched to a gene: 3. The V gene's germline CDR1 is KGHSH and CDR2 LQKENI.